This T cell receptor (beta chain) was identified in a study of siplizumab effects on memory and regulatory T cells (dated by TCRdb to the late 2010s). Some background on the complete study: The study looked at the effect of siplizumab, an anti-CD2 antibody, on alloreactive T-cell subsets in allogeneic mixed lymphocyte reactions made from human PBMCs. Broader findings and caveats from the paper: Siplizumab significantly lowered the cumulative frequency of alloreactive sequences that could be traced to unstimulated CD4+ memory T cells. Among mappable alloreactive CD4+ clones, the Treg-derived fraction averaged approximately 72% with siplizumab versus 25% to 30% in control reactions. Roughly 80-96% of proliferating CD4+ or CD8+ clones could not be assigned a naive or memory phenotype. Because sequences at frequencies below about 10^-5 were poorly captured, only a minor fraction of alloreactive clones could be mapped back to unstimulated subsets. Whether proliferating Tregs from siplizumab cultures were suppressive was not functionally confirmed. Unstimulated naive T cells appeared more diverse than memory T cells, and naive cells seemed to contribute substantially to the alloresponse.

This clone was seen once. Its antigen is unknown. Per-base quality was not reported, and no clone a single base away is much larger than it. Library preparation was by the immunoSEQ multiplex PCR assay. Roughly 10^5 TCR templates per sample were assayed on the deep sequencing platform. Genomic DNA extracted from sorted T cells was used for TCRbeta CDR3 sequencing. Regarding the original processing steps: The R programming language was used for the clonal analysis of the TCRbeta CDR3 data. Unstimulated samples were compared with post-reaction CFSE-low samples to define alloreactive CD4+ and CD8+ clones. By matching sequences to the repertoires of sorted unstimulated Treg and non-Treg cells, each alloreactive CD4+ clone was assigned a regulatory or non-regulatory origin. This is the immuneACCESS table as TCRdb keeps it, with only in-frame sequences that have V and J called. A part of the clones is gone; compared with another copy, unresolved V genes explain less than half, and the rest is unexplained. Clone size and V and J calls were adopted from that table, with D and trimming inferred from the DNA. This sample gives about 98,000 clones in total; around nine tenths of them show up just once. The ten most abundant clones make up approximately 1.2% of the sample.

Sequences SGHDN (CDR1) and FVKESK (CDR2) are obtained from the germline V gene. Cut back by 0 bases and 5 bases, the V and J ends lie 14 bases apart. The CDR3 runs 15 amino acids, cysteine and phenylalanine included. Solely the CDR3 DNA is kept, with 45 bases framed from the first base. Sorted unstimulated T cells, along with proliferating T cells recovered from mixed lymphocyte reactions, underwent TCRbeta CDR3 sequencing. Fresh whole blood from approximately 9 HLA-typed healthy donors was used to isolate PBMCs. The chain is made from TRBV14 and TRBJ2-7; D gene: possibly TRBD1, on 5 matching bases. Sequencing was done on a sample of CD4+ T cells sorted from blood. The clonotype comes from a human donor in good health. The CDR3: CASSQDIGEGDEQYF. The DNA reads as follows: TGTGCCAGCAGCCAAGATATAGGGGAAGGGGACGAGCAGTACTTC. The full variable domain, with segments outside the CDR3 supplied by the reference TRBV14 and TRBJ2-7 proteins, appears as EAGVTQFPSHSVIEKGQTVTLRCDPISGHDNLYWYRRVMGKEIKFLLHFVKESKQDESGMPNNRFLAERTGGTYSTLKVQPAELEDSGVYFCASSQDIGEGDEQYFGPGTRLTVT.